The next 13 T cell receptor beta chains were all read from a single sample in a study of cytomegalovirus exposure and HLA in healthy donors. The primer mix had 60 Vbeta and 13 Jbeta primers. This table comes from immunoSEQ multiplex PCR, and its TCRdb copy is limited to in-frame clones, with some not included. The data show around 100,000 clones, around two thirds seen once. Source material: PBMCs. Receptors originate from a man aged 50-59 years in good health and CMV-seropositive.

The gene calls are TRBV5-1 and TRBJ1-3, with TRBD1 as a possible D gene (5 bases). With 4 bases removed from V and 0 bases from J, the gap between germline ends came to 14 bases. Germline values: CDR1 SGHRS, CDR2 YFSETQ. There are 16 residues in the CDR3. CDR3 amino acids: CASSLAGGNSGNTIYF. The CDR3 region has the DNA TGCGCCAGCAGCCTCGCCGGGGGGAACTCTGGAAACACCATATATTTT.

The chain employs TRBV7-3 and TRBJ2-7; D ambiguous. Per the germline V gene, CDR1 is SGHTA and CDR2 is FQGTGA. The CDR3 is 14 amino acids. Trimming left V 5 bases short and J 7 bases short, with 18 bases between. In nucleotides, the CDR3 is TGTGCCAGCAGCCCCTCTGCTAATTCGAGAGAGCAGTACTTC. Protein sequence: CASSPSANSREQYF. Supplemented by reference TRBV7-3 and TRBJ2-7, the full variable domain reads GAGVSQTPSNKVTEKGKYVELRCDPISGHTALYWYRQSLGQGPEFLIYFQGTGAADDSGLPNDRFFAVRPEGSVSTLKIQRTERGDSAVYLCASSPSANSREQYFGPGTRLTVT.

This clone was picked up a small number of times. The chain uses TRBV23-1 and TRBJ2-7; the match to TRBD1 covers 8 bases. TRBV23-1 is identified as an open reading frame with a role that is uncertain. J gave up 2 bases and V 5 bases, and 8 bases lay outside the gene matches. This CDR3 is 15 amino acids long. CDR3 in amino acids: CASSAAGTGAYEQYF. The CDR3 DNA reads TGCGCCAGCAGTGCTGCCGGGACAGGAGCCTACGAGCAGTACTTC.

The chain employs TRBV7-3 and TRBJ2-4, with 11 bases identical to TRBD2. The CDR3 spans 13 residues. V shed 5 bases, J shed 11 bases, and the junction held 5 bases outside the gene matches. Germline V gene data show CDR1 as SGHTA and CDR2 as FQGTGA. Here the CDR3 reads CASSPGTSGFQYF. The CDR3 DNA reads TGTGCCAGCAGCCCGGGGACTAGCGGATTTCAGTACTTC.

The chain employs TRBV6-5 and TRBJ1-5; no clear D. The germline V and J ends were trimmed by 6 bases and 5 bases, with 11 bases remaining between them. The germline CDR1 and CDR2 sequences are MNHEY and SVGAGI. This CDR3 has 13 residues. As DNA, the CDR3 is TGTGCCAGCAGGGAGGCGATGTATCAGCCCCAGCATTTT. It yields the protein CASREAMYQPQHF.

This clone was detected a few times. This chain uses TRBV4-2 with TRBJ2-5, with TRBD1 as a possible D gene (5 bases). CDR3 length: 17 residues. V was trimmed by 0 bases and J by 1 base, leaving 15 bases between them. CDR1 and CDR2 from the germline V gene are LGHNA and YNFKEQ. The CDR3 nucleotides read TGTGCCAGCAGCCAAGATACCGGACCAGGGTCCCAAGAGACCCAGTACTTC. This encodes CASSQDTGPGSQETQYF.

The genes are TRBV4-1 and TRBJ2-3; possibly TRBD2 for D (6 bases). The CDR3 contains 18 residues. V lost 1 base and J 0 bases, leaving 17 bases between the germline ends. Germline V gives CDR1 MGHRA, CDR2 YSYEKL. CDR3 bases: TGCGCCAGCAGCCAAGCCTCCTCCGGGACTCCGAGCACAGATACGCAGTATTTT. Amino acid sequence: CASSQASSGTPSTDTQYF.

The chain joins TRBV5-1 to TRBJ2-1, with TRBD2 matching 12 bases. The CDR3 is 16 residues long. The trim removed 0 bases at V and 10 bases at J, leaving 8 bases unmatched. CDR1 is SGHRS and CDR2 is YFSETQ in the germline V gene. The DNA for the CDR3 is TGCGCCAGCAGCTTGGCAGTGGCTAGCGGGGGGGCAGAGCAGTTCTTC. It specifies CASSLAVASGGAEQFF.

This sequence joins TRBV5-4 and TRBJ2-7, with D hard to call. With 2 bases removed from V and 3 bases from J, the gap between germline ends came to 18 bases. The CDR3 runs 16 residues. Germline CDR1 reads SGHNT; CDR2 reads YYREEE (reference sequence). The CDR3 region is CASSFGVSKFIYEQYF. The CDR3 region has the DNA TGTGCCAGCAGCTTTGGAGTATCTAAGTTTATCTACGAGCAGTACTTC.

The rearrangement joins TRBV18 to TRBJ1-1; D is ambiguous. This CDR3 is built from 13 residues. Germline CDR1 is KGHSH and CDR2 is LQKENI. V dropped 3 bases and J dropped 0 bases, with 5 bases sitting between them. The CDR3 reads CASSPNLNTEAFF. CDR3 in DNA: TGTGCCAGCTCACCGAACTTGAACACTGAAGCTTTCTTT.

CDR3 loop: CASSQVGGGGEKLFF. The CDR3 coding sequence is TGTGCCAGCAGCCAAGTAGGAGGGGGCGGTGAAAAACTGTTTTTT. The chain recombines TRBV4-2 with TRBJ1-4; TRBD1 aligns across 7 bases. This CDR3 has 15 residues. The ends lost 1 base at V and 7 bases at J; junction bases unmatched: 6. Germline CDR1 reads LGHNA; CDR2 reads YNFKEQ.

The chain uses TRBV11-2 and TRBJ2-1, with D perhaps matching TRBD2 (5 bases). The CDR3 length is 13 residues. V dropped 4 bases and J dropped 16 bases, with 20 bases sitting between them. Germline CDR1 is SGHAT and CDR2 is FQNNGV. CDR3 loop: CASSSFTGIRGFF. Written as DNA, the CDR3 is TGTGCCAGCAGCTCGTTTACCGGGATACGGGGATTCTTC. The full variable domain, its missing parts supplied by reference TRBV11-2 and TRBJ2-1, is EAGVAQSPRYKIIEKRQSVAFWCNPISGHATLYWYQQILGQGPKLLIQFQNNGVVDDSQLPKDRFSAERLKGVDSTLKIQPAKLEDSAVYLCASSSFTGIRGFFGPGTRLTVL.

The chain links TRBV18 to TRBJ2-2; 7 bases are a match to TRBD2. This CDR3 is 18 amino acids long. CDR1 and CDR2 from the germline V gene are KGHSH and LQKENI. The V and J ends lost 5 bases and 5 bases, in that order; junction bases with no gene match: 17. CDR3 coding DNA: TGTGCCAGCTCATTCAAGGTCGCCGCGGGAGCGGAGACCGGGGAGCTGTTTTTT. Residues: CASSFKVAAGAETGELFF.